This TCR beta chain was recorded in a study of T cell repertoires in ileal Crohn's disease. Study at large: About half received postoperative treatment, around ten with thiopurines and about 20 anti-TNF.

In the case of this clone: What it binds is not known.

Trimming left V 4 bases short and J 5 bases short, with 12 bases between. The CDR3 runs 13 residues. Germline V gene lookup returns CDR1 SGHDT and CDR2 YYEEEE. Method: immunoSEQ multiplex PCR; TCRdb's copy keeps in-frame clones and lacks some. The sample yields 4,000 to 6,000 clones, 80% to 90% seen once. The time point denotes: proximal margin of the surgical specimen (macroscopically non-inflamed). Included were adult ileal or ileocolonic Crohn's patients indicated for ileocolonic resection. Study results and caveats: All patients with clonality above 26.8% had endoscopic recurrence. Active smokers at surgery had more clonal expansions than non-smokers.

The chain has TRBV5-6 and TRBJ1-2, with D possibly being TRBD1 (5 bases). The specimen sequenced was ileal tissue. This TCR was sampled from an adult with Crohn's disease. The CDR3 DNA follows: TGTGCCAGCAGCCCGGGGACCCAATATGGCTACACCTTC. As protein: CASSPGTQYGYTF.